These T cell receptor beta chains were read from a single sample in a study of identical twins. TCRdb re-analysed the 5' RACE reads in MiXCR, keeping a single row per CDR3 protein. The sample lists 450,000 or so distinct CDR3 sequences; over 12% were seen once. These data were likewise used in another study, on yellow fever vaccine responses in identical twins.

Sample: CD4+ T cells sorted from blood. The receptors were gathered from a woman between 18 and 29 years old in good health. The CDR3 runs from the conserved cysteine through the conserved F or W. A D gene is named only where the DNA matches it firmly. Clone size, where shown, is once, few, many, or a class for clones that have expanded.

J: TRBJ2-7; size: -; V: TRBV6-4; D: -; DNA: TGTGCCAGCAGTGAACAGGTGGTTCACGAGCAGTACTTC; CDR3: CASSEQVVHEQYF
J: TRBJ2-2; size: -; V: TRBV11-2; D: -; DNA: TGTGCCAGCAGCTTATTCGGTAGTCCCGGGGAGCTGTTTTTT; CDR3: CASSLFGSPGELFF
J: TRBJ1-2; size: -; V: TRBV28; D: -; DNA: TGTGCCAGCGAGACGGGACACTATGGCTACACCTTC; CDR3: CASETGHYGYTF
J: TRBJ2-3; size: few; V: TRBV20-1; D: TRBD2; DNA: TGCAGTGCTAGAGATTGGGAAAGGCGGGGGGATACGCAGTATTTT; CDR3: CSARDWERRGDTQYF
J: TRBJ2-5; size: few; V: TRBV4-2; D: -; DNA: TGTGCCAGCAGCACCTGGGACTCTCAAGAGACCCAGTACTTC; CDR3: CASSTWDSQETQYF
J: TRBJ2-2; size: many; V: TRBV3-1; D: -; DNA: TGTGCCAGCAGCCGTGAGACCGGGGAGCTGTTTTTT; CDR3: CASSRETGELFF
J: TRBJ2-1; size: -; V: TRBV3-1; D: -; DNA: TGTGCCAGCAGCCAAGATTACTACAGCAATGAGCAGTTCTTC; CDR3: CASSQDYYSNEQFF
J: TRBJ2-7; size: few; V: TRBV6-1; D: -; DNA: TGTGCCATCGCCAAGACAGGTTGGAACGACGAGCAGTACTTC; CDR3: CAIAKTGWNDEQYF
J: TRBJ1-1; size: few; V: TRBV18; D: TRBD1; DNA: TGTGCCAGCTCACCACGACAGGGGGGAGTCTTCTTT; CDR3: CASSPRQGGVFF
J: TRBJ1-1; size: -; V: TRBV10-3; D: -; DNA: TGTGCCATCAAAAGGGATCCGGGCGTCACTGAAGCTTTCTTT; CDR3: CAIKRDPGVTEAFF
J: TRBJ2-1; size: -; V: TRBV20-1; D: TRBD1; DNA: TGCAGTGCTCTAGGCTACCGGGACAGGGGGATTGGCGAGCAGTTCTTC; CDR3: CSALGYRDRGIGEQFF
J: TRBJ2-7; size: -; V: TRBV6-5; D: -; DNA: TGTGCCAGCAGTTACGGAGGGTCTACGGTAGAGCAGTACTTC; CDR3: CASSYGGSTVEQYF
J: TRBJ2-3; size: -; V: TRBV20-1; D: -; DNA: TGCAGTGCTGCCCGGGATCCCAGGGACGATACGCAGTATTTT; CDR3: CSAARDPRDDTQYF
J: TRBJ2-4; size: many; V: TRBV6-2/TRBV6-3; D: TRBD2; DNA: TGTGCCAGCAGTTACAGGGGACTAGGAGCCAAAAACATTCAGTACTTC; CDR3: CASSYRGLGAKNIQYF
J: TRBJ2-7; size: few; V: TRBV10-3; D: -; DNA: TGTGCCATCAGTGATTCGGACACATACGAGCAGTACTTC; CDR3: CAISDSDTYEQYF
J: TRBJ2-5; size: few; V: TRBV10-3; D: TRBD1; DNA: TGTGCCATCAGTGATTGGACAGGGCGAGAGACCCAGTACTTC; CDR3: CAISDWTGRETQYF
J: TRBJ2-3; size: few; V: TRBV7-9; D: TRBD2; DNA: TGTGCCGCACGAACTGCGGGAGCCACAGATACGCAGTATTTT; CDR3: CAARTAGATDTQYF
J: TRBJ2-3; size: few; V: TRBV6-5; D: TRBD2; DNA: TGTGCCAGCAGTTCGGCGGGACTAGCGGGAGGTACGACCCTTGATACGCAGTATTTT; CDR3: CASSSAGLAGGTTLDTQYF
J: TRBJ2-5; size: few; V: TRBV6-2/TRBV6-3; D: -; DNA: TGTGCCAGCCTAAGGGGACCCCAGGAGACCCAGTACTTC; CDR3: CASLRGPQETQYF
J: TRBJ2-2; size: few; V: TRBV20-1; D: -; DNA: TGCAGTGCTAGAGATCCCCAGGGACTGAACACCGGGGAGCTGTTTTTT; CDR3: CSARDPQGLNTGELFF
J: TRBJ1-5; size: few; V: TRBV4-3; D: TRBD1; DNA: TGCGCCAGCAGCCAAGAGACAGGGAGGCAGCCCCAGCATTTT; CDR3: CASSQETGRQPQHF
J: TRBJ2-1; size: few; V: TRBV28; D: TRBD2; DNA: TGTGCCAGCCAGGCCCCTAGCGGGAGGTCCCCAGAGGTCTTC; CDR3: CASQAPSGRSPEVF
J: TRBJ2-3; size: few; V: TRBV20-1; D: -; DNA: TGCAGTGCTACGCTGACTAGTGCGCCAGATACGCAGTATTTT; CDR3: CSATLTSAPDTQYF
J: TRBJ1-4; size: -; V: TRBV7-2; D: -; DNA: TGTGCCAGCAGCCCCTGGGGGAGAAAACTGTTTTTT; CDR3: CASSPWGRKLFF
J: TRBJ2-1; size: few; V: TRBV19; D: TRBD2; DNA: TGTGCCACCAGCGGGAGATTCTACAATGAGCAGTTCTTC; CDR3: CATSGRFYNEQFF
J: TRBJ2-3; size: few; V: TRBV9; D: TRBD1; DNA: TGTGCCAGCAGCGCCGGGACAGGGGGCACAGATACGCAGTATTTT; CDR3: CASSAGTGGTDTQYF
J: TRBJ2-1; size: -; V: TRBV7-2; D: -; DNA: TGTACCAGCAGTGAAGAGGGTTTTGAGCAGTTCTTC; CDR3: CTSSEEGFEQFF
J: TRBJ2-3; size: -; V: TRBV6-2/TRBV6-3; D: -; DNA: TGTGCCAGCAGTTACCCTGACGGTGCTAGCACAGATACGCAGTATTTT; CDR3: CASSYPDGASTDTQYF
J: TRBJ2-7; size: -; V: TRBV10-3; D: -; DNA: TGTGCCATCAGTGATGGGCAGGGTCCTTACGAGCAGTACTTC; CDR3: CAISDGQGPYEQYF
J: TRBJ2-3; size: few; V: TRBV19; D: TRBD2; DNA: TGTGCCAGTAGCCGGGACGGGGGGATTGCTACGCAGTATTTT; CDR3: CASSRDGGIATQYF
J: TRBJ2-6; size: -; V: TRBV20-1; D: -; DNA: TGCAGTGCAACTGTGCAGGGGTCTGGGGCCAACGTCCTGACTTTC; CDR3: CSATVQGSGANVLTF
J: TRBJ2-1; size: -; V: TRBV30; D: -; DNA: TGTGCCTGGAGTCATCTATGGCCTAATGAGCAGTTCTTC; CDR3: CAWSHLWPNEQFF
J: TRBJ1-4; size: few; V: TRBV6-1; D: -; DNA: TGTGCCAGCGGACGGACAGCCGATGAAAAACTGTTTTTT; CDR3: CASGRTADEKLFF
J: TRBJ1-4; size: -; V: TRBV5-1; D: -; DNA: TGCGCCAGCAGTGCAGGAGGGGAAAAACTGTTTTTT; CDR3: CASSAGGEKLFF
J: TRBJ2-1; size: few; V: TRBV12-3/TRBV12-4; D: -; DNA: TGTGCCAGCAGACTCCGACCAACAGAGGGCAATGAGCAGTTCTTC; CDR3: CASRLRPTEGNEQFF
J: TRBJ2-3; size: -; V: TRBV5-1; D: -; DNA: TGCGCCAGCAGACTGGAAAGGGGGGATACGCAGTATTTT; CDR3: CASRLERGDTQYF
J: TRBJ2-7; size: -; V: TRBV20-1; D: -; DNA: TGCAGTGCTACCTGGCGACCTAACTACGAGCAGTACTTC; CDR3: CSATWRPNYEQYF
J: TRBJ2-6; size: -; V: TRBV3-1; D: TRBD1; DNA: TGTGCCAGCTCAGGGAGAAAGACAGGGGGACCTGGGGCCAACGTCCTGACTTTC; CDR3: CASSGRKTGGPGANVLTF
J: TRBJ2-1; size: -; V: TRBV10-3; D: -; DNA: TGTGCCAGCAGAACCGGGACTTTCAATGAGCAGTTCTTC; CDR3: CASRTGTFNEQFF
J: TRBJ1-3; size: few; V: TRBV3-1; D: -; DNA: TGTGCCAGCAGCCCCCTCATGGGGACTGGAAACACCATATATTTT; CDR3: CASSPLMGTGNTIYF
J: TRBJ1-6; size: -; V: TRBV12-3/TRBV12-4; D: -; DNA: TGTGCCAGCATATTTAGGGACAAGGATAATTCACCCCTCCACTTT; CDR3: CASIFRDKDNSPLHF